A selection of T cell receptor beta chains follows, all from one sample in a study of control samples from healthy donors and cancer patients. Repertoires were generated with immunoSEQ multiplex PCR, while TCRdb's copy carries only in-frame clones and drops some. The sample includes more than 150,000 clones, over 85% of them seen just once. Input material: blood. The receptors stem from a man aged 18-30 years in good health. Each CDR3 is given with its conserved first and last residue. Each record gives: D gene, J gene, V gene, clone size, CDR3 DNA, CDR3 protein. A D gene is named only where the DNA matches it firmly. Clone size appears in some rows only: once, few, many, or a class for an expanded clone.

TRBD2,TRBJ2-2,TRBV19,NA,TGTGCCAGTACCCGCTTGGGGCGGGGGGGACACACCGGGGAGCTGTTTTTT,CASTRLGRGGHTGELFF
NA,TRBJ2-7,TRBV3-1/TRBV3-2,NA,TGTGCCAGCAGCCGCTCCCGGGGGGCCTCCTACGAGCAGTACTTC,CASSRSRGASYEQYF
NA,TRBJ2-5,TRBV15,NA,TGTGCCACCAGCAGAGATCCGGGCCAAGAGACCCAGTACTTC,CATSRDPGQETQYF
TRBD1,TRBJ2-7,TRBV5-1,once,TGCGCCAGCAGCTCTTGCCAGGGGGCGTGTGAGCAGTACTTC,CASSSCQGACEQYF
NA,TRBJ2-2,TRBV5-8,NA,TGTGCCAGCAGCTCGGACGCGAACACCGGGGAGCTGTTTTTT,CASSSDANTGELFF
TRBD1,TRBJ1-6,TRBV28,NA,TGTGCCAGCAGTTTAGGGGGACAGGGGGTTTCTTCACCCCTCCACTTT,CASSLGGQGVSSPLHF
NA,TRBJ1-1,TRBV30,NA,TGTGCCTGGAGTGTACTGGGAGAAGCTTTCTTT,CAWSVLGEAFF
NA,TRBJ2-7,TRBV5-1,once,TGCGCCAGCAGCTTACCGACGAGCCGGTACGAGCAGTACTTC,CASSLPTSRYEQYF
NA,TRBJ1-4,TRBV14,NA,TGTGCCAGCAGCCGCGGGACTAATGAAAAACTGTTTTTT,CASSRGTNEKLFF
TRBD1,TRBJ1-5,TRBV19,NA,TGTGCCAGTAGTGGACAGGGTAGCAATCAGCCCCAGCATTTT,CASSGQGSNQPQHF
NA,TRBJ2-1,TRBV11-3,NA,TGTGCCAGCAGTCAGAGGGGCGGGACCGAGCAGTTCTTC,CASSQRGGTEQFF
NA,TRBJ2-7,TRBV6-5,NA,TGTGCCAGCAGTTACTCGACAGTATTCCCCCCCAGCGAGCAGTACTTC,CASSYSTVFPPSEQYF
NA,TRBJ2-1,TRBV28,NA,TGTGCCAGCGTCCCCCCCGGGTCTTACAATGAGCAGTTCTTC,CASVPPGSYNEQFF
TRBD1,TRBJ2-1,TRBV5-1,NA,TGCGCCAGCAGCTCGACGTCCGGGACAGGATACAATGAGCAGTTCTTC,CASSSTSGTGYNEQFF
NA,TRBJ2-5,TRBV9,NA,TGTGCCAGCAGCGTATTAAGCGGAATAGAAGAGACCCAGTACTTC,CASSVLSGIEETQYF
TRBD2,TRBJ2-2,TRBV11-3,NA,TGTGCCAGCAGCCGCAGTAGCGGGCCCACCGGGGAGCTGTTTTTT,CASSRSSGPTGELFF
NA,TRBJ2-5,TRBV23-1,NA,TGCGCCAGCAGTCAATCGGATCCCCCGCCAGGCGCGGGGACCCAGTACTTC,CASSQSDPPPGAGTQYF
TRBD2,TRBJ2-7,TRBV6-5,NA,TGTGCCAGCACCCCCGGGGGGGCCCCCCGGCAGTACTTC,CASTPGGAPRQYF
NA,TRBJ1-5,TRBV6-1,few,TGTGCCAGCAGTGATTCGGGGCGGGGTCAGCCCCAGCATTTT,CASSDSGRGQPQHF
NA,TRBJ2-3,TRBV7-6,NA,TGTGCCAGCAGCCGGGACTCCCGGTCCTCTAGCACAGATACGCAGTATTTT,CASSRDSRSSSTDTQYF
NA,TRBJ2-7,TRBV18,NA,TGTGCCAGCTCACCACCGGAGTCCCGCACCTACGAGCAGTACTTC,CASSPPESRTYEQYF
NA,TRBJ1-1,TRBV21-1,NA,TGTGCCAGCAGCAAACGGGATTGCGGGGGGCGAAGGACTGAAGCTTTCTTT,CASSKRDCGGRRTEAFF
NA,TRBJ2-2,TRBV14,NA,TGTGCCAGCAGCCAAGCTTGGGCGGGCGGGGAGCTGTTTTTT,CASSQAWAGGELFF
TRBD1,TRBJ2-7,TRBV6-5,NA,TGTGCCAGCAGGGGAAAGGGACAGAACTACGAGCAGTACTTC,CASRGKGQNYEQYF